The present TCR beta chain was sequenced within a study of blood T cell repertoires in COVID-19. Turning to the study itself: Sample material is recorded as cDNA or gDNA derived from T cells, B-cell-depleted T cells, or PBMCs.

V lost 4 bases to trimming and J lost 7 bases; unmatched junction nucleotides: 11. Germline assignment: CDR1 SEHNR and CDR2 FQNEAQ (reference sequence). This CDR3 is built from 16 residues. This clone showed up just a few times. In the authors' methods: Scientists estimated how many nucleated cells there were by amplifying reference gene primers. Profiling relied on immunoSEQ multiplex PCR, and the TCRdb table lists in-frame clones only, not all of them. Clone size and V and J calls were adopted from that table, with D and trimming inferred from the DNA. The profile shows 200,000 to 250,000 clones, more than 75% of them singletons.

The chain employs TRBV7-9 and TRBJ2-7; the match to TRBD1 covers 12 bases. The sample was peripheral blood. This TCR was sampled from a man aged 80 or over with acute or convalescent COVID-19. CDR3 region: CASSSMGGTGGEEQYF. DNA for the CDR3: TGTGCCAGCAGCTCGATGGGCGGGACAGGGGGCGAAGAGCAGTACTTC.